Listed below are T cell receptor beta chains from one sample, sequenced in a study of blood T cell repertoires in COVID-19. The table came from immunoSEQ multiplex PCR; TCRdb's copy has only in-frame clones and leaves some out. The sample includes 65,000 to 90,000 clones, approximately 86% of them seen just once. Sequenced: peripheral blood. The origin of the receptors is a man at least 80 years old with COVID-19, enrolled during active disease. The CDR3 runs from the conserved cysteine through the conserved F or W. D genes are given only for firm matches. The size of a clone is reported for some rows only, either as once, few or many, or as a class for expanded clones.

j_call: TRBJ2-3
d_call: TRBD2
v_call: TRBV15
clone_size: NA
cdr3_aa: CATGGELIFTDTQYF

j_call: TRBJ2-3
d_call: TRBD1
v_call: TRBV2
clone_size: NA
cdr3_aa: CASRRRTGGSDTQYF

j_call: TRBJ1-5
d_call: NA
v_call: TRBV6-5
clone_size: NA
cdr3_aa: CASSHSTSNQPQHF

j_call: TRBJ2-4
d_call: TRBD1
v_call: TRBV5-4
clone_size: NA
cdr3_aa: CASSRSTGEDIQYF

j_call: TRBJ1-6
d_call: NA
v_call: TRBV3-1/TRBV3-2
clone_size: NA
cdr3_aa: CASRGGTTYNSPLHF

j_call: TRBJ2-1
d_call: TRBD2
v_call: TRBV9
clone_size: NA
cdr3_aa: CASSVGLAGGPYEQFF

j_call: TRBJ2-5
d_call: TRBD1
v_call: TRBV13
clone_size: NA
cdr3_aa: CASSSTPPGGRETQYF

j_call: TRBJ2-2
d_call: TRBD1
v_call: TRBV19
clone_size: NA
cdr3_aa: CATITTGGNTGELFF

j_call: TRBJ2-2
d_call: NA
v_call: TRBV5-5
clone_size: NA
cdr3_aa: CASSLVLDRSGELFF

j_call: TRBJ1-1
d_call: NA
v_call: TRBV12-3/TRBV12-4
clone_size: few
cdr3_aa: CASQRTMNTEAFF

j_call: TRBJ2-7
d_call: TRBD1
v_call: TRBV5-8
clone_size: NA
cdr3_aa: CASSPPGQGSYEQYF

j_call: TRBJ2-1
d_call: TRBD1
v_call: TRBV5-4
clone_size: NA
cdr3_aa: CASSSGTVMNEQFF

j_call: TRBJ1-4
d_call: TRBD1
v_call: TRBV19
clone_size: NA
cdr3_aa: CASSGTATNEKLFF

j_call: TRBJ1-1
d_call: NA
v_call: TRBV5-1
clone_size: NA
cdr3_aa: CASSLEGGPGETEAFF

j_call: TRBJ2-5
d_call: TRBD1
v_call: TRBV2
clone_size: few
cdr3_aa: CASSDRTGLGETQYF

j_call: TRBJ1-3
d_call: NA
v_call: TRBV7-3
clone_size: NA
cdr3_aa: CASSPRGGNTIYF

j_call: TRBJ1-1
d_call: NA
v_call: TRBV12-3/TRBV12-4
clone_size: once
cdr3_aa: CASSFGGDTEAFF

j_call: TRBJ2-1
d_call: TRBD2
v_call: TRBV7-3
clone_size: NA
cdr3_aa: CASSPGTSGAYNEQFF

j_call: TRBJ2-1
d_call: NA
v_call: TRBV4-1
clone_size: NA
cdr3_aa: CASSQDIRDEQFF

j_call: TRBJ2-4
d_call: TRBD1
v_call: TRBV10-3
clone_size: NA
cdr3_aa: CAISGQGPENIQYF

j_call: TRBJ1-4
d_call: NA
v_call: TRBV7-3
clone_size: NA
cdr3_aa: CASSLSRADEKLFF

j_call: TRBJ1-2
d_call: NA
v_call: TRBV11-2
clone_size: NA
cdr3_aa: CASSNPVRDYGYTF

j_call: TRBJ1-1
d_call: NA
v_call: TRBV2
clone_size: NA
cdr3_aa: CASSSEGSTEAFF

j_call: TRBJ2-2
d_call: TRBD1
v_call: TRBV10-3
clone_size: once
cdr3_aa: CAISESAQGADTGELFF

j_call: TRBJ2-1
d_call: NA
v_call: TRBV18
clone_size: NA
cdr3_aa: CASSPPEVLVSEQFF

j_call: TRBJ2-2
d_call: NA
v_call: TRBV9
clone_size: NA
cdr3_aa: CASSPAGGYGGELFF

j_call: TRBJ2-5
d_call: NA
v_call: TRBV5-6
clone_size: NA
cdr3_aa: CASSLAVEGGETQYF

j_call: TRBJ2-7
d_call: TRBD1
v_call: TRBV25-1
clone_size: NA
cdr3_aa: CASSESTGSAYEQYF

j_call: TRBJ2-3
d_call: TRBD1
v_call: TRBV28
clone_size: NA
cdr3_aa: CASTPGQVVLSTDTQYF